The clone carrying this TCR beta chain appeared a single time. Then a second PCR, running about 6 to 12 cycles, was carried out with a sample-barcoded 5' primer and a J-beta primer mix. One entry per CDR3 protein results from TCRdb running MiXCR on the 5' RACE reads. The sample shows roughly 1.7 million distinct CDR3 sequences, roughly 32% of them seen only once. This record comes from a study of blood T cells in healthy people across ages. This CDR3 is 14 amino acids long. V was trimmed by 5 bases and J by 4 bases, leaving 14 bases between them. Per the germline V gene, CDR1 is MNHEY and CDR2 is SVGAGI.

The chain employs TRBV6-5 and TRBJ1-2, with D hard to call. The sequenced sample consisted of blood. The clonotype originates from a woman in her 30s in good health. The CDR3 DNA reads as TGTGCCAGCAGTGACCCGGACGGATCCTATGGCTACACCTTC. Its protein product is CASSDPDGSYGYTF.